This entry lists 6 T cell receptor beta chains sequenced from one sample in a study of blood T cell repertoires in COVID-19. TCRdb's table, derived via immunoSEQ multiplex PCR, lists solely in-frame clones and lacks some. The sample contains approximately 220,000 clones, roughly nine tenths of which appear only once. The sequenced sample was peripheral blood. The receptors stem from a middle-aged man with acute or convalescent COVID-19.

The V call is TRBV28, the J call TRBJ2-1; the match to TRBD1 covers 7 bases. V shed 6 bases and J 3 bases; nucleotides not matched to a gene: 8. Germline loops: CDR1 MDHEN, CDR2 SYDVKM. This CDR3 is built from 15 residues. The CDR3 region has the DNA TGTGCCAGCAGCCCAGGGCAGGGGGACTACAATGAGCAGTTCTTC. It codes for CASSPGQGDYNEQFF.

The chain combines TRBV4-3 with TRBJ2-1; 8 bases line up with TRBD2. This CDR3 has 16 residues. Germline-derived CDR1 and CDR2 are LGHNA and YSLEER. The junction had 4 bases not matched to a gene; V was cut back by 1 base and J by 2 bases. The CDR3 coding sequence is TGCGCCAGCAGCCAAGCCCGGGAGGGGGCCTACAATGAGCAGTTCTTC. Translated, it gives CASSQAREGAYNEQFF.

The chain couples TRBV4-1 to TRBJ1-4; D is uncertain. Trimming removed 1 base from V and 5 bases from J, with 8 bases in between. The CDR3 has 14 residues. Germline loops: CDR1 MGHRA, CDR2 YSYEKL. CDR3 amino acids: CASSQVQINEKLFF. The CDR3 nucleotides read TGCGCCAGCAGCCAAGTACAGATAAATGAAAAACTGTTTTTT.

The V and J genes are TRBV27 and TRBJ1-2, with a tentative D call TRBD1 (5 bases). The CDR3 loop spans 14 amino acids. The germline gives CDR1 MNHEY, CDR2 SMNVEV (reference sequence). Trimming removed 6 bases at V and 8 bases at J, with 19 bases between. CDR3 loop: CASSVSGGASGYTF. CDR3 coding DNA: TGTGCCAGCAGCGTGAGTGGAGGGGCTTCGGGCTACACCTTC.

The chain recombines TRBV30 with TRBJ1-2, with TRBD1 identical over 7 bases. V lost 4 bases to trimming and J lost 7 bases; unmatched junction nucleotides: 9. Looked up from germline, CDR1 is GTSNPN and CDR2 is SVGIG (reference sequence). The CDR3 extends over 13 amino acids. CDR3 region: CAWNTGQIGGYTF. CDR3 coding DNA: TGTGCCTGGAACACGGGACAGATTGGTGGCTACACCTTC.

The chain carries TRBV29-1 and TRBJ2-7; a weak D match, TRBD2 (6 bases). The germline CDR1 and CDR2 sequences are SQVTM and ANQGSEA. V gave up 1 base and J gave up 3 bases, with 13 bases separating them. CDR3 length equals 14 residues. The CDR3 protein is CSVEAGDSHYEQYF. The CDR3 nucleotides read TGCAGCGTTGAAGCGGGGGACTCGCACTACGAGCAGTACTTC.